What follows are 5 T cell receptor beta chains derived from one specimen sequenced in a study of blood T cells in healthy people across ages. Together with a sample-barcoded 5' primer, a J-beta primer mix was included in a second PCR lasting about 7 to 11 cycles. TCRdb ran MiXCR on the 5' RACE reads and lists one entry per CDR3 protein. The profile shows 750,000 to 950,000 distinct CDR3 sequences, more than 25% of them singletons. Another study also made use of these data, one on T cells of mothers and their children.

Sequenced material: blood. The receptors originated from a boy younger than 18 in good health.

This clonotype was found a few times. The CDR3 DNA sequence: TGTGCCAGCAGTCTTAGCGGGGGGGTATCCTACGAGCAGTACTTC. The encoded protein is CASSLSGGVSYEQYF. The rearrangement links TRBV12-3 or TRBV12-4 to TRBJ2-5; 11 bases are shared with TRBD2. Matching the DNA end better, TRBJ2-7 makes the J call doubtful. The CDR3 has 15 residues.

This clonotype has only a few counts. The chain joins TRBV28 to TRBJ2-3; 7 bases map to TRBD2. The CDR3 consists of 14 residues. Germline trimming cut 7 bases from V and 2 bases from J; bases unmatched to any gene: 6. Germline CDR1 is MDHEN and CDR2 is SYDVKM. Here the CDR3 DNA reads TGTGCCAGCACGATGGGGGGGTTCACAGATACGCAGTATTTT. This encodes CASTMGGFTDTQYF.

The J gene is TRBJ1-1, the V gene TRBV12-5, with D perhaps TRBD1 (5 bases). The germline V gene encodes CDR1 LGHNT and CDR2 FRNRAP. V lost 6 bases and J lost 10, with 12 bases in between. The CDR3 covers 11 residues. The CDR3 DNA follows: TGTGCTAGTGGCCGCGGGAGGGGAGCTTTCTTT. This translates into CASGRGRGAFF. The whole variable domain, remainder taken from reference TRBV12-5 and TRBJ1-1, is DARVTQTPRHKVTEMGQEVTMRCQPILGHNTVFWYRQTMMQGLELLAYFRNRAPLDDSGMPKDRFSAEMPDATLATLKIQPSEPRDSAVYFCASGRGRGAFFGQGTRLTVV.

Regarding this clonotype: The CDR3 carries no conserved terminal phenylalanine or tryptophan, so it likely arises from a read error. The chain employs TRBV7-2 and TRBJ2-3, with a possible D match to TRBD1 (6 bases). This CDR3 has 16 amino acids. Trimming cost V 5 bases and J 2 bases, with 17 bases left between them. The V gene's germline CDR1 is SGHTA and CDR2 FQGNSA. CDR3 DNA sequence: TGTGCCAGCAGCCCTCGCCCACAGGGAACCACAGATACGCAGTATCTT. This translates into CASSPRPQGTTDTQYL.

This clonotype was observed a handful of times. The chain has TRBV5-5 and TRBJ1-4; D remains ambiguous. The V end lost 7 bases, the J end lost 7 bases, and 11 bases lay between the germline ends. Germline lookup yields CDR1 SGHKS and CDR2 YYEKEE (reference sequence). This CDR3 has 12 amino acids. In DNA form, the CDR3 reads TGTGCCAGCGGTCACCCGGGTGAAAAACTGTTTTTT. This encodes CASGHPGEKLFF.